The clone carrying this TCR beta chain was observed a handful of times. Profiled with immunoSEQ multiplex PCR; TCRdb holds only in-frame clones, not every one. The table lists 410,000 or so clones, 86% of them singletons. This CDR3 region has 14 residues. Trimming took off 5 bases at V and 6 bases at J, with 16 bases between the two ends. In germline, CDR1 is SEHNR, CDR2 FQNEAQ (reference sequence). This entry belongs to a study of blood T cell repertoires in COVID-19. Turning to the study itself: Sample material is recorded as cDNA or gDNA derived from T cells, B-cell-depleted T cells, or PBMCs.

Input material: peripheral blood. The rearrangement joins TRBV7-9 to TRBJ1-2; TRBD1 is a possible D gene (6 bases). The origin of this receptor is a woman aged 25-40 years with active or convalescent COVID-19. The CDR3 DNA is TGTGCCAGCAGCCAGGACAGAGGTTGGGATGGCTACACCTTC. The encoded protein is CASSQDRGWDGYTF.